The sequence of this T cell receptor (beta chain) was determined in a study of cytomegalovirus exposure and HLA in healthy donors. Study observations and caveats: The likely explanation for a cluster of highly shared sequence variants was sequencing artifact. The only immune exposure information that was available was CMV serostatus.

Turning to this clone: Its antigen remains unidentified.

PCR primers comprised 60 Vbeta and 13 Jbeta primers. This table comes from immunoSEQ multiplex PCR, and its TCRdb copy is limited to in-frame clones, with some not included. This sample carries under 300,000 clones, over 70% of them seen once, and the ten largest clones take about 7.3%. This CDR3 spans 13 amino acids. Trimming removed 3 bases at V and 6 bases at J, with 12 bases between. CDR1 is MDHEN, CDR2 SYDVKM, per germline. The source of this sequence is a woman aged 55-75 years in good health and CMV-seropositive. The rearrangement uses TRBV28 and TRBJ2-7, with D maybe TRBD1 (6 bases). The sequencing sample was made of PBMCs. The CDR3 here is CASSFQGRGEQYF. DNA of the CDR3: TGTGCCAGCAGTTTTCAGGGGAGAGGCGAGCAGTACTTC.